These 10 T cell receptor beta chains were all obtained from the same sample, sequenced in a study of patients and donors after allogeneic stem cell transplantation (TCRdb year 2020). The library was built by means of RT-PCR. The instrument given in TCRdb is NextSeq 550. The public reads were run again by TCRdb, first through fastp at Q25 and then through MiXCR, and only productive beta chains were kept. CDR3 protein duplicates are merged, each entry listing the most common genes and DNA. The sample includes tens of thousands of distinct CDR3 sequences, with roughly 52% observed a single time. Roughly two thirds of the sample goes to the ten largest clones. Sequenced material: blood, either unsorted or a sorted T cell fraction (not recorded which). These receptors came from a human donor who was either an allogeneic HSCT recipient or a stem cell or donor lymphocyte infusion donor (not recorded which). It is not recorded whose cells these are; they may come from a transplant donor.

This clonotype was counted between two and nine times. This chain connects TRBV12-3 or TRBV12-4 to TRBJ1-5; the D gene is possibly TRBD1 (5 bases). The V and J ends lost 3 bases and 6 bases respectively, with 12 bases between them. This CDR3 contains 14 residues. As DNA, the CDR3 is TGTGCCAGCAGTTTTGACAGACTGGGTCAGCCCCAGCATTTT. Translated: CASSFDRLGQPQHF.

V gene TRBV4-2 combines with J gene TRBJ1-5; no definite D call. The CDR3 has 13 residues. In germline, CDR1 is LGHNA, CDR2 YNFKEQ. V gave up 0 bases and J gave up 15 bases, with 15 bases separating them. The chain's CDR3 is CASSQDVDGVMHF. The CDR3, as DNA: TGTGCCAGCAGCCAAGACGTAGACGGCGTAATGCATTTT.

The gene calls are TRBV27 and TRBJ2-6, with D perhaps matching TRBD1 (6 bases). Between the trimmed V and J ends, which lost 2 bases and 3 bases, there was a span of 11 bases. The CDR3 sequence is 16 residues long. Germline CDR1 and CDR2: MNHEY and SMNVEV (reference sequence). CDR3 nucleotide sequence: TGTGCCAGCAGTTTAGATGGGGGCTATGGGGCCAACGTCCTGACTTTC. Translated: CASSLDGGYGANVLTF.

The chain carries TRBV9 and TRBJ1-1; D uncertain. Germline V gene data show CDR1 as SGDLS and CDR2 as YYNGEE. This CDR3 is built from 13 residues. Trimming cost V 4 bases and J 0 bases, with 7 bases left between them. This chain's CDR3 is CASSTQMNTEAFF. The CDR3 DNA reads as TGTGCCAGCAGCACGCAGATGAACACTGAAGCTTTCTTT.

The chain combines TRBV12-3 or TRBV12-4 with TRBJ1-4; 11 bases align to TRBD1. This CDR3 region has 17 residues. V trimming: 3 bases; J trimming: 0 bases; junction bases outside the gene matches: 3. As DNA, the CDR3 is TGTGCCAGCAGTTTTGGGACAGGGGGAACAACTAATGAAAAACTGTTTTTT. It codes for CASSFGTGGTTNEKLFF.

This clonotype was counted a few times. This rearrangement joins TRBV30 to TRBJ1-2; no firm D call. From germline, CDR1 is GTSNPN and CDR2 SVGIG (reference sequence). Deletions cut 2 bases from V and 4 bases from J, with 14 bases between. The CDR3 is 14 amino acids. The CDR3 DNA reads TGTGCCTGGAGTTTTGCTCAGGCGGGCTATGGCTACACCTTC. It is translated as CAWSFAQAGYGYTF.

This chain links TRBV12-3 or TRBV12-4 with TRBJ1-1; D gene ambiguous. The CDR3 extends over 15 amino acids. V was trimmed by 3 bases and J by 0 bases, leaving 11 bases between them. The CDR3 sequence is CASSFRRPLNTEAFF. The CDR3 nucleotides are TGTGCCAGCAGTTTTCGGAGACCTTTGAACACTGAAGCTTTCTTT.

The chain combines TRBV28 with TRBJ1-1, with D maybe TRBD1 (6 bases). Looked up from germline, CDR1 is MDHEN and CDR2 is SYDVKM. The ends were cut back, 10 bases at V and 3 bases at J, with 9 bases in the middle. The CDR3 runs 11 residues. The CDR3 nucleotides read TGTGCCATCCAGGGGTACACTGAAGCTTTCTTT. Translating it yields CAIQGYTEAFF. Using reference TRBV28 and TRBJ1-1 for the parts outside the CDR3, the full variable domain is DVKVTQSSRYLVKRTGEKVFLECVQDMDHENMFWYRQDPGLGLRLIYFSYDVKMKEKGDIPEGYSVSREKKERFSLILESASTNQTSMYLCAIQGYTEAFFGQGTRLTVV.

This clonotype was counted only a few times. The CDR3 loop reads CASSRQDTIYF. Written as DNA, the CDR3 is TGTGCCAGCAGCCGACAGGACACCATATATTTT. The chain links TRBV7-8 to TRBJ1-3, with D tentatively TRBD1 (6 bases). The germline V gene has CDR1 SGHVS and CDR2 FQNEAQ. The CDR3 has 11 amino acids. V lost 5 bases to trimming and J lost 8 bases, with 7 bases between them.

This rearrangement joins TRBV2 to TRBJ2-3; 7 bases are shared with TRBD1. Germline loops: CDR1 SNHLY, CDR2 FYNNEI. Trimming took 8 bases from V and 0 from J; bases not matched to a gene: 11. This CDR3 is 16 amino acids long. The CDR3 DNA reads TGTGCCAGCGTATTGAGGACAGGTTTCAGCACAGATACGCAGTATTTT. It specifies CASVLRTGFSTDTQYF.